Below are 17 T cell receptor beta chains sequenced from a single sample in a study of blood T cell repertoires in COVID-19. The protocol was immunoSEQ multiplex PCR, while the TCRdb copy is restricted to in-frame clones and leaves out a portion. The sample consists of some 57,000 clones, roughly 83% of them appearing once. The material sequenced was peripheral blood. The source of these receptors is a woman of 80 years or more with acute or convalescent COVID-19.

The chain carries TRBV7-9 and TRBJ1-2; TRBD1 might be the D (5 bases). The CDR3 totals 14 residues. Germline V gene data show CDR1 as SEHNR and CDR2 as FQNEAQ (reference sequence). The V gene lost 3 bases and the J gene lost 5 bases, with 13 bases spanning the gap. The CDR3 sequence is CASSFQGVEYGYTF. In nucleotides, the CDR3 is TGTGCCAGCAGCTTCCAGGGTGTGGAATATGGCTACACCTTC.

V is TRBV2 and J is TRBJ1-6; D is perhaps TRBD1 (5 bases). Germline loops: CDR1 SNHLY, CDR2 FYNNEI. V shed 0 bases and J shed 9 bases, with 9 bases lying between them. This CDR3 region has 14 residues. The DNA of the CDR3 is TGTGCCAGCAGTGAAGCTTCGGGGGGTTCACCCCTCCACTTT. As protein: CASSEASGGSPLHF.

This chain connects TRBV11-3 to TRBJ2-1; D unclear. Trimming pared 1 base from V and 6 bases from J, leaving 10 bases between. The CDR3 covers 14 residues. Germline V CDR1 and CDR2: SGHNT, YENEEA. The DNA of the CDR3 is TGTGCCAGCAGCTTAGTCCGGAGTAGCAATGAGCAGTTCTTC. Its translation is CASSLVRSSNEQFF.

The V gene is TRBV29-1, the J gene TRBJ2-7; the match to TRBD1 covers 8 bases. V was pared by 6 bases and J by 2 bases, with 6 bases of the junction left unmatched. CDR1 and CDR2 (germline): SQVTM, ANQGSEA. The CDR3 has 13 amino acids. The CDR3 DNA follows: TGCAGCGTCGATGGACAGGGAACCTACGAGCAGTACGTC. Translated: CSVDGQGTYEQYV.

V is TRBV4-2 and J is TRBJ2-3; the D gene is possibly TRBD2 (5 bases). The CDR3 contains 15 residues. The germline V gene encodes CDR1 LGHNA and CDR2 YNFKEQ. V dropped 1 base and J dropped 5 bases, with 13 bases sitting between them. The CDR3 sequence is CASSQGQLGGDTQYF. The CDR3 coding sequence is TGTGCCAGCAGCCAAGGTCAGTTAGGAGGAGATACGCAGTATTTT.

The gene calls are TRBV10-2 and TRBJ1-1; D gene uncertain. Trimming removed 5 bases from V and 2 bases from J, with 12 bases in between. The CDR3 covers 14 residues. Germline V gene sequence: CDR1 WSHSY, CDR2 SAAADI. CDR3 DNA: TGCGCCAGCAGTAGGGAGGGAGGTAACACTGAAGCTTTCTTT. Protein product: CASSREGGNTEAFF.

The J gene is TRBJ2-1, the V gene TRBV7-8, with a possible D match to TRBD2 (5 bases). This CDR3 contains 13 residues. Germline V lookup: CDR1 SGHVS, CDR2 FQNEAQ. V shed 3 bases and J shed 12 bases, with 15 bases lying between them. CDR3 DNA sequence: TGTGCCAGCAGCTTGGAACTCACTGGGAGGCAGTTCTTC. It yields the protein CASSLELTGRQFF.

V is TRBV24-1 and J is TRBJ2-5, with 9 nucleotides matching TRBD1. CDR3 length: 15 amino acids. Germline V gene lookup returns CDR1 KGHDR and CDR2 SFDVKD. J gave up 5 bases and V 3 bases, and 6 bases lay outside the gene matches. The CDR3 nucleotides are TGTGCCACCAGTGATCCCGGGACAGGGCGGGAGACCCAGTACTTC. Protein sequence: CATSDPGTGRETQYF.

The chain has TRBV2 and TRBJ2-3; 14 bases line up with TRBD2. J was trimmed by 5 bases and V by 8 bases; bases with no gene match: 6. Germline V gives CDR1 SNHLY, CDR2 FYNNEI. The CDR3 totals 15 residues. DNA for the CDR3: TGTGCCAGCTCCCAAGGACTAGCGGGGGGAGATACGCAGTATTTT. This translates into CASSQGLAGGDTQYF. Filled out from reference TRBV2 and TRBJ2-3, the complete variable domain reads EPEVTQTPSHQVTQMGQEVILRCVPISNHLYFYWYRQILGQKVEFLVSFYNNEISEKSEIFDDQFSVERPDGSNFTLKIRSTKLEDSAMYFCASSQGLAGGDTQYFGPGTRLTVL.

This chain uses TRBV6-5 with TRBJ1-4, with D uncertain. Germline CDR1 and CDR2: MNHEY and SVGAGI. CDR3 length: 15 residues. The V end lost 7 bases, the J end lost 0 bases, and 12 bases lay between the germline ends. DNA for the CDR3: TGTGCCAGCAACCCCAATTCGGCAACTAATGAAAAACTGTTTTTT. This codes for CASNPNSATNEKLFF.

CDR3 amino acids: CASSQTSYNEQFF. The DNA for the CDR3 is TGCGCCAGCAGCCAGACTTCCTACAATGAGCAGTTCTTC. The chain joins TRBV4-1 to TRBJ2-1; D not certain. This CDR3 contains 13 residues. V lost 3 bases to trimming and J lost 1 base, with 4 bases between them. Germline V gene lookup returns CDR1 MGHRA and CDR2 YSYEKL.

The chain recombines TRBV10-3 with TRBJ2-1, with TRBD2 matching over 8 bases. J lost 0 bases, V lost 0 bases, and 1 base had no gene match. CDR1 and CDR2 from the germline V gene are ENHRY and SYGVKD. The CDR3 runs to 16 residues. For the CDR3, the DNA is TGTGCCATCAGTGAGTCAGGGACTAGCTCCTACAATGAGCAGTTCTTC. Its protein product is CAISESGTSSYNEQFF.

The chain uses TRBV3-1 (or the pseudogene TRBV3-2) and TRBJ2-1, with a tentative D call TRBD2 (7 bases). This CDR3 has 18 residues. Germline V lookup: CDR1 LGHDT, CDR2 YNNKEL (reference sequence). Between the trimmed V and J ends, which lost 4 bases and 1 base, there was a span of 20 bases. CDR3 in DNA: TGTGCCAGCAGCCTGATGGCTGGGGGGGGCCTATCCTACAATGAGCAGTTCTTC. It codes for CASSLMAGGGLSYNEQFF.

The rearrangement links TRBV7-9 to TRBJ1-1; 7 bases agree with TRBD1. Trimming cost V 5 bases and J 14 bases; bases outside gene matches: 20. This CDR3 is built from 15 residues. Germline V gives CDR1 SEHNR, CDR2 FQNEAQ (reference sequence). CDR3 in DNA: TGTGCCAGCAGCCCTGGTGGAGGGGGCTATCACCCGGGGTTCTTT. The encoded protein is CASSPGGGGYHPGFF.

As DNA, the CDR3 is TGTGCCAGCAGCAGGGGGGGTGAAAAACTGTTTTTT. Its protein product is CASSRGGEKLFF. The J gene is TRBJ1-4, the V gene TRBV5-6; perhaps TRBD1 as D (6 bases). This CDR3 has 12 residues. The germline V and J ends were trimmed by 4 bases and 7 bases, with 8 bases remaining between them. The germline V gene encodes CDR1 SGHDT and CDR2 YYEEEE.

V usage is TRBV28 and J usage is TRBJ1-1; D might be TRBD1 (5 bases). Germline V gene lookup returns CDR1 MDHEN and CDR2 SYDVKM. This CDR3 spans 16 amino acids. V was trimmed by 10 bases and J by 6 bases, leaving 27 bases between them. CDR3 coding DNA: TGTGCCACCGCTCCTGGGGGGAGAGGAAATGGTCCTGAAGCTTTCTTT. This translates into CATAPGGRGNGPEAFF. The full variable domain, with the rest looked up from reference TRBV28 and TRBJ1-1, is DVKVTQSSRYLVKRTGEKVFLECVQDMDHENMFWYRQDPGLGLRLIYFSYDVKMKEKGDIPEGYSVSREKKERFSLILESASTNQTSMYLCATAPGGRGNGPEAFFGQGTRLTVV.

The chain uses TRBV6-1 and TRBJ1-5; D call uncertain. Trimming took off 0 bases at V and 2 bases at J, with 11 bases between the two ends. CDR1 MNHNS and CDR2 SASEGT come from the germline V gene. This CDR3 spans 16 amino acids. CDR3 DNA sequence: TGTGCCAGCAGTGAAGCTACGGGTCCGGGCAATCAGCCCCAGCATTTT. Translated: CASSEATGPGNQPQHF.